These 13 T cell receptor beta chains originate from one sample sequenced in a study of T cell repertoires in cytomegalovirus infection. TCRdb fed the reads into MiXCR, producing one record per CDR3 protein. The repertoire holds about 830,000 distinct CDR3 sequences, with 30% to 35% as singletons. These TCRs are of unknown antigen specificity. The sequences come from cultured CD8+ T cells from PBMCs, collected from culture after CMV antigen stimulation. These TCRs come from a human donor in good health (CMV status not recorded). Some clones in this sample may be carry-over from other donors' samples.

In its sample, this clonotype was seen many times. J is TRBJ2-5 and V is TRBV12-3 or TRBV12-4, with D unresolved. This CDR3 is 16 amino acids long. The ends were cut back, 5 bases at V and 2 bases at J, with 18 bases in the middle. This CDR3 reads CASSPSSRRLQETQYF. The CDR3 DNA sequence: TGTGCCAGCAGTCCCAGTTCGAGACGACTTCAAGAGACCCAGTACTTC.

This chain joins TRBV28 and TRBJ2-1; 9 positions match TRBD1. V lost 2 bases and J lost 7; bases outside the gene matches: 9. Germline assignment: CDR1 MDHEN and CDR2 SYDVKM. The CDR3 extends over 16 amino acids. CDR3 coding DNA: TGTGCCAGCAGTTTAGGGGGGACAGGGCTGTCAAATGAGCAGTTCTTC. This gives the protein CASSLGGTGLSNEQFF.

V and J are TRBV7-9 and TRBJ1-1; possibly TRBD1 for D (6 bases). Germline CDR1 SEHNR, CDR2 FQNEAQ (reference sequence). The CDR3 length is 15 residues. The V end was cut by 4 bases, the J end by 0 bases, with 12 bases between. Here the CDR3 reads CASSSFQGLNTEAFF. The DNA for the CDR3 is TGTGCCAGCAGCTCGTTTCAGGGGTTGAACACTGAAGCTTTCTTT. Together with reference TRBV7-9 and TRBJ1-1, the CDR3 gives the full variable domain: DTGVSQNPRHKITKRGQNVTFRCDPISEHNRLYWYRQTLGQGPEFLTYFQNEAQLEKSRLLSDRFSAERPKGSFSTLEIQRTEQGDSAMYLCASSSFQGLNTEAFFGQGTRLTVV.

The CDR3 nucleotides are TGTGCCAGCAGCAGACCCACCCGGGACAGGGAGTGGAATGAGCAGTTCTTC. It specifies CASSRPTRDREWNEQFF. V is TRBV13 and J is TRBJ2-1; 9 nucleotides agree with TRBD1. The CDR3 consists of 17 residues. Germline lookup yields CDR1 PRHDT and CDR2 FYEKMQ (reference sequence). Trimming took 5 bases from V and 7 from J; bases not matched to a gene: 15.

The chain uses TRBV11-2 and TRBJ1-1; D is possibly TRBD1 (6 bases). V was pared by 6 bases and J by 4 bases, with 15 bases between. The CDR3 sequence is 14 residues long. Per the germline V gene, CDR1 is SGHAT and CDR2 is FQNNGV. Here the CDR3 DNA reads TGTGCCAGCAGGGCCCGGGGGGCGAGCACTGAAGCTTTCTTT. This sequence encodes CASRARGASTEAFF.

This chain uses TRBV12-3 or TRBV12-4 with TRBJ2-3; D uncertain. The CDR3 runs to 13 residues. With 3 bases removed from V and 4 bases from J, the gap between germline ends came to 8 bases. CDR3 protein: CASSLGSSDTQYF. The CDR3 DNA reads TGTGCCAGCAGTTTGGGCAGCTCAGATACGCAGTATTTT.

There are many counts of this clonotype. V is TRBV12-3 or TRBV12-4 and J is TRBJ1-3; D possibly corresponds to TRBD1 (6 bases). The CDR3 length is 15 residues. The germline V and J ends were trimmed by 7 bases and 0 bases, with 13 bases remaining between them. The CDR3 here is CASTMGTFSGNTIYF. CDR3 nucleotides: TGTGCCAGCACCATGGGGACATTCTCTGGAAACACCATATATTTT.

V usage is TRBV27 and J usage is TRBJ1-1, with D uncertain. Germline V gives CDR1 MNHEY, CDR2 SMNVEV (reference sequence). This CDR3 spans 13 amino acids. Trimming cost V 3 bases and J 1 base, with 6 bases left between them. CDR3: CASSFVENTEAFF. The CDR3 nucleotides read TGTGCCAGCAGTTTTGTCGAGAACACTGAAGCTTTCTTT.

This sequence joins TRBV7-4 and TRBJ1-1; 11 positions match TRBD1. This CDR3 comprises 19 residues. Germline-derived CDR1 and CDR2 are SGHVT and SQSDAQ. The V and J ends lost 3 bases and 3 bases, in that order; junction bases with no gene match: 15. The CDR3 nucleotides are TGTGCCAGCAGCTTTCCAATGGACAGGGGGCGCGGAGGTTACACTGAAGCTTTCTTT. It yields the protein CASSFPMDRGRGGYTEAFF.

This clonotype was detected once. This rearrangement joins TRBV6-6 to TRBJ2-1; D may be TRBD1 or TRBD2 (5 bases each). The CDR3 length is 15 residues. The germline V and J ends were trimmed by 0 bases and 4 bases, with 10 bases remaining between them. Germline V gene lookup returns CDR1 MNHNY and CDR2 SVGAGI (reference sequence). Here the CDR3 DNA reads TGTGCCAGCAGTTACTCAACAGGACTTTACAATGAGCAGTTCTTC. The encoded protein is CASSYSTGLYNEQFF.

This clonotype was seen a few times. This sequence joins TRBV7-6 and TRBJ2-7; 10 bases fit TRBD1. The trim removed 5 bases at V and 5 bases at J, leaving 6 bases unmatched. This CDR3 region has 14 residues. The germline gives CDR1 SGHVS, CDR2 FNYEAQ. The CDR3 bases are TGTGCCAGCAGCCGATGGGACAGGGGCGACGAGCAGTACTTC. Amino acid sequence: CASSRWDRGDEQYF.

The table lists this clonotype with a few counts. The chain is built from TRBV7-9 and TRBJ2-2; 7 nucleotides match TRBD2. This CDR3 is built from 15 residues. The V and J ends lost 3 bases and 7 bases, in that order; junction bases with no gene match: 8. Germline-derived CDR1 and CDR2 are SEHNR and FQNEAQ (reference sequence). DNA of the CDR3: TGTGCCAGCAGCTTTACCGGGGGGATGGTCGGGGAGCTGTTTTTT. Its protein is CASSFTGGMVGELFF.

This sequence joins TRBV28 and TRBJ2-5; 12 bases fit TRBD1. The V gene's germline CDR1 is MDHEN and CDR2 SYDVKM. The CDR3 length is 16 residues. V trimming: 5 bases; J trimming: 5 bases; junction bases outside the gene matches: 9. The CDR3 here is CASSGGDRGPGETQYF. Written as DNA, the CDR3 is TGTGCCAGCAGTGGGGGGGACAGGGGGCCCGGGGAGACCCAGTACTTC.